This T cell receptor beta chain was sequenced in a study of T-cell reconstitution after alpha-beta-depleted transplantation in children. Trimming cost V 5 bases and J 5 bases, with 9 bases left between them. The CDR3 is made up of 12 amino acids. The germline gives CDR1 LNHNV, CDR2 YYDKDF (reference sequence). The library targeted TCRbeta and was prepared with unique molecular identifiers. TCRdb reanalysed the PCR reads using MiXCR and keeps one entry per CDR3 protein. The table includes about 500,000 distinct CDR3 sequences, about 31% detected once. V gene TRBV15 combines with J gene TRBJ1-1, with a weak D call TRBD1 (6 bases). The TCR sequence derives from a human donor who donated a stem cell graft to a child with aplastic anemia. This material consisted of PBMCs from the stem cell graft donor, taken from the stem cell graft. CDR3 amino acids: CATSEQGTEAFF. The DNA for the CDR3 is TGTGCCACCAGCGAACAGGGAACTGAAGCTTTCTTT.